The sequence of this TCR beta chain was determined in a study of CXCR3-negative and CXCR3-positive naive CD8 T cells. Germline loops: CDR1 LNHNV, CDR2 YYDKDF (reference sequence). The CDR3 consists of 16 residues. Via 5' RACE with UMI labels, TRB cDNA libraries were prepared. TCRdb re-called the 5' RACE reads, yielding one record per CDR3 amino acid sequence without DNA. The sample has fewer than 90,000 distinct CDR3 sequences. The sample taken for sequencing was naive CXCR3- CD8+ T cells from blood. Subset: CD45RO-CCR7+CD27+CD95- naive CD8+ T cells lacking CXCR3 (TNR3-). The J gene is TRBJ2-1, the V gene TRBV15; TCRdb returns TRBD2, unconfirmable since there is no DNA. The clonotype was recovered from a human donor in good health. Some clones in this sample may be carry-over from other donors' samples. This CDR3 reads CATSNRVGLFYNEQFF.